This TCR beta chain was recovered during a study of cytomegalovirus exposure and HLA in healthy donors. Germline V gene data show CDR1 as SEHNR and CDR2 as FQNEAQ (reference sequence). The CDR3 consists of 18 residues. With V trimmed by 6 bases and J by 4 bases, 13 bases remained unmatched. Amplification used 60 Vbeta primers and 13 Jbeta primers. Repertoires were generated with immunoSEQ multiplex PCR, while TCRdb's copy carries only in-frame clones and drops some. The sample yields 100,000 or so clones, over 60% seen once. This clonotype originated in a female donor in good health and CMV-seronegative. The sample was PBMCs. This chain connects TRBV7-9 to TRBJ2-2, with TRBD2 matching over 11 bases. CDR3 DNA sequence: TGTGCCAGCAGGACCTCTAGCGGGGGGAAAAAAGGCACCGGGGAGCTGTTTTTT. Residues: CASRTSSGGKKGTGELFF.